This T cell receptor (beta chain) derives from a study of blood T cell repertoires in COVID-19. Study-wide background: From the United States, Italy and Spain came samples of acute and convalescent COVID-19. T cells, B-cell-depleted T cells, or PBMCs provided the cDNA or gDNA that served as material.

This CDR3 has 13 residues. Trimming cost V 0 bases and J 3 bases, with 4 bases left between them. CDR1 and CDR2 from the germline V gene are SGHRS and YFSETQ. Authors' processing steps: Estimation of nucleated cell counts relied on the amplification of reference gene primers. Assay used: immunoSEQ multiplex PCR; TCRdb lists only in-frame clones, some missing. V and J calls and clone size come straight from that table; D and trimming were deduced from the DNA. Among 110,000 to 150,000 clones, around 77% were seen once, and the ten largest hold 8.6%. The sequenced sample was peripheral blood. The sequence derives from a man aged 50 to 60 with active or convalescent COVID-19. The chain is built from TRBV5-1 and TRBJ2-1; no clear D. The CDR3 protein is CASSLGGYNEQFF. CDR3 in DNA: TGCGCCAGCAGCTTGGGAGGCTACAATGAGCAGTTCTTC.